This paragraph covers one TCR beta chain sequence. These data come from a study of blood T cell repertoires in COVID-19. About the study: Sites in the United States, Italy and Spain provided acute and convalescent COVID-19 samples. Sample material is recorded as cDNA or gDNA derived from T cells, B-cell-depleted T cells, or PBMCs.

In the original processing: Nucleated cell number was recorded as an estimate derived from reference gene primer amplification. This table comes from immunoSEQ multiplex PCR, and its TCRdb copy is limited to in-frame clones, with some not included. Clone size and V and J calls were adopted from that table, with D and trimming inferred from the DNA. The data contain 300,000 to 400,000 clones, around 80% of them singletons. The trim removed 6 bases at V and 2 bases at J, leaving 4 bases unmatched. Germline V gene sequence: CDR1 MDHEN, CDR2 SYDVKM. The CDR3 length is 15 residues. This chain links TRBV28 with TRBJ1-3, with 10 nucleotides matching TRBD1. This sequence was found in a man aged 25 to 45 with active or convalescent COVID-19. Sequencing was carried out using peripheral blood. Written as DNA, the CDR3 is TGTGCCAGCAGCCCCGACAGGGGGCCTGGAAACACCATATATTTT. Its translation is CASSPDRGPGNTIYF.